This TCR beta chain emerged from a study of blood T cell repertoires in COVID-19. V lost 6 bases and J lost 7; bases outside the gene matches: 11. The CDR3 loop spans 15 amino acids. CDR1 is LNHDA and CDR2 is SQIVND in the germline V gene (reference sequence). This table comes from immunoSEQ multiplex PCR, and its TCRdb copy is limited to in-frame clones, with some not included. The table shows 150,000 to 200,000 clones, with roughly 90% occurring only once. The sample comprised peripheral blood. The V call is TRBV19, the J call TRBJ1-2; 10 bases map to TRBD1. The sequence derives from a man in his thirties or forties with COVID-19, enrolled during active disease. The chain's CDR3 is CASRQTGGVRSGYTF. The CDR3 region has the DNA TGTGCCAGTAGGCAGACAGGGGGCGTAAGATCTGGCTACACCTTC.